These 30 T cell receptor beta chains share one sample of origin, sequenced in a study of T cell clonality in common variable immunodeficiency. TCRdb's copy holds only in-frame clones and misses some; the assay was immunoSEQ multiplex PCR. This set yields roughly 28,000 clones and no singletons; the top ten hold less than 15%. The sequenced sample consisted of peripheral blood mononuclear cells. The source is a person aged 18 to 69 in good health.

This clone has a count of ten or more. From the germline J gene comes the end of the CDR3, since the read stops 3 residues before it. This chain joins TRBV18 and TRBJ1-1, with 7 bases aligning to TRBD1. With V trimmed by 3 bases and J by 0 bases, 4 bases remained unmatched. The CDR3 has 15 amino acids. Looked up from germline, CDR1 is KGHSH and CDR2 is LQKENI. The CDR3: CASSPDRAVNTEAFF. The part of the CDR3 DNA that was read is TGTGCCAGCTCACCCGACAGGGCGGTGAACACTGAA.

This clone was picked up a small number of times. The read ends 3 residues before the CDR3 terminus; that terminus is restored from the germline J gene. J is TRBJ1-1 and V is TRBV2; perhaps TRBD1 as D (5 bases). From germline, CDR1 is SNHLY and CDR2 FYNNEI. Trimming took 5 bases from V and 7 from J, leaving 11 bases between them. The CDR3 extends over 12 amino acids. The CDR3 region is CASSLDIFEAFF. The CDR3 bases that were read are TGTGCCAGCAGTCTGGACATTTTTGAA.

This clone has ten or more counts. The CDR3 end is not reached by the read, which stops 3 residues before it; the germline J gene fills it in. V is TRBV20-1 and J is TRBJ2-3, with 8 bases fitting TRBD1. Losses at the gene ends were 5 bases for V and 1 base for J; bases not matched to a gene: 8. This CDR3 contains 15 residues. Germline V CDR1 and CDR2: DFQATT, SNEGSKA (reference sequence). The CDR3 DNA, read in part, is TGCAGTGCTCGGACAGGGTACTATGGCACAGATACG. Its protein product is CSARTGYYGTDT. The full-length CDR3 reads as CSARTGYYGTDTQYF.

This clone was counted many times. The read falls 3 residues short of the CDR3 end, and the missing part is taken from the germline J gene. The chain carries TRBV12-3 or TRBV12-4 and TRBJ2-2; D possibly uses TRBD1 or TRBD2 (6 bases each). The CDR3 has 12 amino acids. V lost 8 bases and J lost 6, with 10 bases in between. The CDR3 DNA, read in part, is TGTGCCAGCTTGGAGGGGGCCGGGGAG. As protein: CASLEGAGE. The CDR3 as a whole reads CASLEGAGELFF.

This clone was detected ten times or more. The observed sequence ends 3 residues before the CDR3 terminus, with the missing tail filled in from the germline J gene. The chain links TRBV3-1 (or the pseudogene TRBV3-2) to TRBJ2-1, with no clear D. In germline, CDR1 is LGHDT, CDR2 YNNKEL (reference sequence). V was clipped by 0 bases and J by 8 bases, with 8 bases between them. The CDR3 sequence is 13 residues long. Partial CDR3 DNA: TGTGCCAGCAGCCAAGATCCGAGCGATGAG. Translated, it gives CASSQDPSDE. Given in full, the CDR3 is CASSQDPSDEQFF.

The table lists this clone with many counts. The sequenced CDR3 bases are TGTGCCAGCAGCCCTCCCCCAGGTGGGAACACTGAA. It yields the protein CASSPPPGGNTE. The CDR3 in full is CASSPPPGGNTEAFF. The chain couples TRBV28 to TRBJ1-1; D is undetermined. The read comes to an end 3 residues before the CDR3 does, leaving the germline J gene to fill in the end. With 6 bases removed from V and 1 base from J, the gap between germline ends came to 15 bases. Germline-derived CDR1 and CDR2 are MDHEN and SYDVKM. The length of the CDR3 is 15 residues. The complete variable domain, with remaining parts taken from reference TRBV28 and TRBJ1-1, reads DVKVTQSSRYLVKRTGEKVFLECVQDMDHENMFWYRQDPGLGLRLIYFSYDVKMKEKGDIPEGYSVSREKKERFSLILESASTNQTSMYLCASSPPPGGNTEAFFGQGTRLTVV.

This clone was detected many times. The read ends 3 residues before the CDR3 terminus; that terminus is restored from the germline J gene. The J gene is TRBJ1-1, the V gene TRBV7-3, with 9 nucleotides matching TRBD1. Germline values: CDR1 SGHTA, CDR2 FQGTGA. The CDR3 has 15 amino acids. Trimming removed 4 bases from V and 4 bases from J; junction bases left unmatched: 7. This CDR3 is CASSSTGGASTEAFF. Partial CDR3 DNA: TGTGCCAGCAGCTCCACAGGGGGCGCGAGCACTGAA.

This clone was seen ten or more times. From the germline J gene comes the end of the CDR3, since the read stops 3 residues before it. This chain connects TRBV7-3 to TRBJ2-2, with TRBD1 as a possible D gene (5 bases). CDR3 length equals 15 residues. Germline CDR1 SGHTA, CDR2 FQGTGA. V gave up 4 bases and J gave up 4 bases, with 13 bases separating them. The DNA read from the CDR3 is TGTGCCAGCAGCTACGACAGCTATTTCACCGGGGAG. Translation gives CASSYDSYFTGE. The whole CDR3 protein reads CASSYDSYFTGELFF.

This clone was observed at least ten times. The read terminates 3 residues before the CDR3 end, so the remaining end is supplied by the germline J gene. The J gene is TRBJ2-7, the V gene TRBV7-9; the match to TRBD2 covers 7 bases. CDR1 is SEHNR, CDR2 FQNEAQ, per germline (reference sequence). The CDR3 has 14 residues. The V gene end was trimmed by 7 bases and the J gene end by 2 bases; junction bases not matched to a gene: 8. CDR3 DNA, as far as it was read: TGTGCCAGCACCCCGGGGAGGGATCCCTACGAG. Protein sequence: CASTPGRDPYE. The entire CDR3 protein reads CASTPGRDPYEQYF.

The table lists this clone with many counts. Read coverage stops 3 residues before the CDR3 terminus; the germline J gene supplies the remainder. The rearrangement uses TRBV5-1 and TRBJ1-1; 8 bases are shared with TRBD1. The CDR3 runs to 12 residues. Trimming cost V 5 bases and J 5 bases; bases outside gene matches: 2. Germline loops: CDR1 SGHRS, CDR2 YFSETQ. Incomplete CDR3 DNA: TGCGCCAGCAGGAGGGACAGGACTGAA. This sequence encodes CASRRDRTE. The whole CDR3 region reads CASRRDRTEAFF.

Ten or more counts support this clone. Read sequence stops 3 residues before the CDR3 end, and the germline J gene provides the missing end. J is TRBJ2-7 and V is TRBV19; D perhaps matches TRBD2 (6 bases). This CDR3 comprises 14 residues. Germline CDR1 LNHDA, CDR2 SQIVND (reference sequence). The V end was cut by 7 bases, the J end by 0 bases, with 13 bases between. The CDR3 loop reads CASTGTASSYEQYF. The CDR3 DNA, read in part, is TGTGCCAGTACCGGGACTGCCAGCTCCTACGAG.

This clone was seen ten or more times. The read terminates 3 residues before the CDR3 end, so the remaining end is supplied by the germline J gene. This chain joins TRBV20-1 and TRBJ1-2; maybe TRBD1 (5 bases). The V end lost 0 bases, the J end lost 4 bases, and 15 bases lay between the germline ends. The germline V gene encodes CDR1 DFQATT and CDR2 SNEGSKA (reference sequence). The CDR3 has 15 amino acids. The CDR3 sequence: CSARDPGGPSYGYTF. The sequenced part of the CDR3 DNA is TGCAGTGCTAGAGATCCGGGGGGACCGAGCTATGGC.

Ten or more counts support this clone. The read finishes 3 residues shy of the CDR3 end, and the germline J gene is used to complete it. The J gene is TRBJ2-7, the V gene TRBV7-3; D gene ambiguous. This CDR3 is 14 amino acids long. Trimming left V 5 bases short and J 3 bases short, with 14 bases between. Germline-derived CDR1 and CDR2 are SGHTA and FQGTGA. The CDR3 DNA, read in part, is TGTGCCAGCAGCCCCGACACCAACTTCTACGAG. Residues: CASSPDTNFYE. The CDR3, in full, reads CASSPDTNFYEQYF.

CDR3: CASSPNTDTQYF. The sequenced CDR3 bases are TGTGCCAGCTCACCCAATACAGATACG. The chain combines TRBV18 with TRBJ2-3; no clear D gene. The read is 3 residues too short to cover the CDR3 end, so that end is filled in from the germline J gene. This CDR3 spans 12 amino acids. The V end lost 3 bases, the J end lost 3 bases, and 4 bases lay between the germline ends. CDR1 is KGHSH and CDR2 is LQKENI in the germline V gene.

This clone was detected many times. The read terminates 3 residues before the CDR3 end, so the remaining end is supplied by the germline J gene. This chain connects TRBV5-1 to TRBJ1-1; 7 nucleotides line up with TRBD1. The CDR3 runs 15 residues. CDR1 is SGHRS and CDR2 is YFSETQ in the germline V gene. V trimming: 0 bases; J trimming: 0 bases; junction bases outside the gene matches: 2. The CDR3 loop reads CASSLGGTVNTEAFF. The part of the CDR3 DNA that was read is TGCGCCAGCAGCTTGGGAGGGACAGTGAACACTGAA.

This clone was seen only a few times. The read terminates 3 residues ahead of where the CDR3 ends, so the germline J gene completes it. This chain connects TRBV5-1 to TRBJ2-3, with D perhaps TRBD2 (6 bases). Per the germline V gene, CDR1 is SGHRS and CDR2 is YFSETQ. CDR3 length: 14 residues. CDR3 bases read: TGCGCCAGCGAGAAGGGGCTCCCGGGGGAGACG. The encoded protein is CASEKGLPGET. The full-length CDR3 reads as CASEKGLPGETQYF.

This clone occurred a few times. The CDR3 end falls 3 residues outside the read, so it is completed with the germline J gene. This chain connects TRBV18 to TRBJ1-5, with D hard to call. CDR3 length equals 13 residues. The V end was cut by 5 bases, the J end by 6 bases, with 11 bases between. CDR1 and CDR2 (germline): KGHSH, LQKENI. CDR3 in amino acids: CASSDPPGQPQHF. The covered CDR3 bases are TGTGCCAGCTCAGATCCCCCCGGTCAGCCC.

There are many counts of this clone. The read terminates 3 residues before the CDR3 end, so the remaining end is supplied by the germline J gene. The chain employs TRBV20-1 and TRBJ2-2; D remains ambiguous. Per germline, CDR1 DFQATT and CDR2 SNEGSKA (reference sequence). The CDR3 covers 17 residues. With 8 bases removed from V and 3 bases from J, the gap between germline ends came to 25 bases. The sequenced part of the CDR3 DNA is TGCAGTTCATATTCCCCAACTATGTCAGACCACACCGGGGAG. This gives the protein CSSYSPTMSDHTGE. The whole CDR3 is CSSYSPTMSDHTGELFF.

The table lists this clone with many counts. The CDR3 end falls 3 residues outside the read, so it is completed with the germline J gene. This rearrangement joins TRBV2 to TRBJ2-2, with 10 positions matching TRBD1. The CDR3 loop spans 16 amino acids. V was pared by 3 bases and J by 5 bases, with 6 bases of the junction left unmatched. CDR1 SNHLY and CDR2 FYNNEI come from the germline V gene. The part of the CDR3 DNA that was read is TGTGCCAGCAGTGACCCGGGACAGGGGTATACCGGGGAG. Its translation is CASSDPGQGYTGE. The entire CDR3 is CASSDPGQGYTGELFF. Drawing the rest from reference TRBV2 and TRBJ2-2, the complete variable domain is EPEVTQTPSHQVTQMGQEVILRCVPISNHLYFYWYRQILGQKVEFLVSFYNNEISEKSEIFDDQFSVERPDGSNFTLKIRSTKLEDSAMYFCASSDPGQGYTGELFFGEGSRLTVL.

This clone was recorded many times. Read sequence stops 3 residues before the CDR3 end, and the germline J gene provides the missing end. The J gene is TRBJ2-5, the V gene TRBV19, with a weak D call TRBD2 (5 bases). There are 14 residues in the CDR3. Trimming stripped 4 bases from V and 3 bases from J, with 12 bases between. CDR1 is LNHDA, CDR2 SQIVND, per germline (reference sequence). The part of the CDR3 DNA that was read is TGTGCCAGTAGTAGAGGGTGGGCAGAAGAGACC. As protein: CASSRGWAEET. The CDR3 as a whole reads CASSRGWAEETQYF. The complete variable domain, with remaining parts taken from reference TRBV19 and TRBJ2-5, reads DGGITQSPKYLFRKEGQNVTLSCEQNLNHDAMYWYRQDPGQGLRLIYYSQIVNDFQKGDIAEGYSVSREKKESFPLTVTSAQKNPTAFYLCASSRGWAEETQYFGPGTRLLVL.

This clone was counted at least ten times. The sequenced fragment ends 3 residues before the CDR3 boundary, so the rest is inferred from the germline J gene. The genes are TRBV5-4 and TRBJ1-1; maybe TRBD1 (5 bases). Germline loops: CDR1 SGHNT, CDR2 YYREEE (reference sequence). The germline V and J ends were trimmed by 0 bases and 1 base, with 7 bases remaining between them. This CDR3 spans 14 amino acids. Partial CDR3 DNA: TGTGCCAGCAGCTTGGAAAGGGGGAACACTGAA. Translating gives CASSLERGNTE. The whole CDR3 protein reads CASSLERGNTEAFF.

This clone was detected a few times. The CDR3 spells CASRKTGDEQYF. Incomplete CDR3 DNA: TGTGCCAGTAGAAAGACAGGGGACGAG. This sequence joins TRBV19 and TRBJ2-7; 8 bases fit TRBD1. The read ends 3 residues before the CDR3 terminus; that terminus is restored from the germline J gene. V shed 6 bases and J 5 bases; nucleotides not matched to a gene: 3. Germline assignment: CDR1 LNHDA and CDR2 SQIVND (reference sequence). The CDR3 runs to 12 residues.

This clone appeared many times. The read finishes 3 residues shy of the CDR3 end, and the germline J gene is used to complete it. J is TRBJ2-1 and V is TRBV5-1; D is unresolved. Trimming took off 2 bases at V and 7 bases at J, with 10 bases between the two ends. Germline V CDR1 and CDR2: SGHRS, YFSETQ. CDR3 size: 13 residues. Here the CDR3 reads CASSFIAGNEQFF. The sequenced CDR3 bases are TGCGCCAGCAGCTTCATCGCCGGGAATGAG. The complete variable domain, with remaining parts taken from reference TRBV5-1 and TRBJ2-1, reads KAGVTQTPRYLIKTRGQQVTLSCSPISGHRSVSWYQQTPGQGLQFLFEYFSETQRNKGNFPGRFSGRQFSNSRSEMNVSTLELGDSALYLCASSFIAGNEQFFGPGTRLTVL.

This clone was seen at least ten times. The CDR3 bases that were read are TGTGCCAGCAGCCCGCGACAGGACACAGATACG. The encoded protein is CASSPRQDTDT. Given in full, the CDR3 is CASSPRQDTDTQYF. This sequence joins TRBV7-9 and TRBJ2-3, with a weak D call TRBD1 (6 bases). The read ends 3 residues shy of where the CDR3 ends; the end is completed using the germline J gene. V lost 5 bases to trimming and J lost 2 bases, with 11 bases between them. This CDR3 has 14 amino acids. Germline values: CDR1 SEHNR, CDR2 FQNEAQ (reference sequence). The full variable domain, completed using reference TRBV7-9 and TRBJ2-3, is DTGVSQNPRHKITKRGQNVTFRCDPISEHNRLYWYRQTLGQGPEFLTYFQNEAQLEKSRLLSDRFSAERPKGSFSTLEIQRTEQGDSAMYLCASSPRQDTDTQYFGPGTRLTVL.

About this clone: The CDR3 end is not reached by the read, which stops 3 residues before it; the germline J gene fills it in. The rearrangement joins TRBV11-2 to TRBJ2-7; TRBD2 matches 9 bases. This CDR3 spans 15 amino acids. The germline gives CDR1 SGHAT, CDR2 FQNNGV. Trimming removed 2 bases from V and 5 bases from J; junction bases left unmatched: 7. The sequenced CDR3 bases are TGTGCCAGCAGCTTAAAGCTAGCGGGGTGGGACGAG. The encoded protein is CASSLKLAGWDE. In full, the CDR3 reads CASSLKLAGWDEQYF.

In its sample, this clone was seen many times. Sequencing ends 3 residues short of the CDR3 end; the germline J gene provides the rest. V usage is TRBV7-9 and J usage is TRBJ1-1, with D unresolved. Germline-derived CDR1 and CDR2 are SEHNR and FQNEAQ (reference sequence). This CDR3 has 15 residues. The V gene lost 5 bases and the J gene lost 0 bases, with 13 bases spanning the gap. CDR3 DNA, as far as it was read: TGTGCCAGCAGCCCAGATACAGCTATGAACACTGAA. Protein sequence: CASSPDTAMNTE. The complete CDR3 reads CASSPDTAMNTEAFF. The complete variable domain, with remaining parts taken from reference TRBV7-9 and TRBJ1-1, reads DTGVSQNPRHKITKRGQNVTFRCDPISEHNRLYWYRQTLGQGPEFLTYFQNEAQLEKSRLLSDRFSAERPKGSFSTLEIQRTEQGDSAMYLCASSPDTAMNTEAFFGQGTRLTVV.

This clone was seen ten or more times. The CDR3 is CSVAGWEKLFF. Partial CDR3 DNA: TGCAGTGTCGCGGGATGGGAAAAA. This chain joins TRBV20-1 and TRBJ1-4, with no clear D. Read coverage stops 3 residues before the CDR3 terminus; the germline J gene supplies the remainder. Trimming removed 7 bases at V and 8 bases at J, with 11 bases between. CDR3 length: 11 amino acids. Germline V lookup: CDR1 DFQATT, CDR2 SNEGSKA (reference sequence).

This clone appeared a few times. The read is 3 residues too short to cover the CDR3 end, so that end is filled in from the germline J gene. The chain joins TRBV23-1 to TRBJ1-3; D gene unclear. TRBV23-1 is annotated as an ORF whose role is uncertain. V was trimmed by 2 bases and J by 1 base, leaving 18 bases between them. The CDR3 sequence is 18 residues long. The covered CDR3 bases are TGCGCCAGCAGTCAACGTGAGAGAACGGTCGTTTCTGGAAACACC. This gives the protein CASSQRERTVVSGNT. The whole CDR3 sequence is CASSQRERTVVSGNTIYF.

This clone was detected many times. The part of the CDR3 DNA that was read is TGTGCCAGCAGCTTAGCGGGGACTAGCGGGGTAAACGTC. It codes for CASSLAGTSGVNV. The CDR3 in full is CASSLAGTSGVNVLTF. The V gene is TRBV7-2, the J gene TRBJ2-6, with 13 bases identical to TRBD2. Coverage ceases 3 residues before the CDR3 finishes, and the germline J gene fills in the end. Germline V gives CDR1 SGHTA, CDR2 FQGNSA. Unmatched junction bases numbered 3, after V lost 0 bases and J lost 10 bases. The CDR3 is made up of 16 amino acids.

This clone was observed a few times. The DNA ends 3 residues before the CDR3 does, and the rest of the CDR3 is filled in from the germline J gene. The V gene is TRBV18, the J gene TRBJ1-3; D gene ambiguous. The ends were cut back, 0 bases at V and 0 bases at J, with 6 bases in the middle. Germline CDR1 and CDR2: KGHSH and LQKENI. The CDR3 covers 15 residues. CDR3 protein: CASSPPTDSGNTIYF. The covered CDR3 bases are TGTGCCAGCTCACCACCTACAGACTCTGGAAACACC.